Reported below is one T cell receptor (beta chain). This entry comes from a study of control samples from healthy donors and cancer patients. Method: immunoSEQ multiplex PCR; TCRdb's copy keeps in-frame clones and lacks some. The data hold about 75,000 clones, with about four fifths observed a single time. CDR3 size: 14 residues. The ends were cut back, 1 base at V and 0 bases at J, with 6 bases in the middle. Germline V gene lookup returns CDR1 SGHTA and CDR2 FQGNSA. The chain employs TRBV7-2 and TRBJ1-1; D gene ambiguous. The source of this sequence is a man between 50 and 59 years old in good health. The material sequenced was blood. This CDR3 reads CASSLVTLNTEAFF. The CDR3 DNA reads TGTGCCAGCAGCTTAGTCACACTGAACACTGAAGCTTTCTTT.